This T cell receptor (beta chain) stems from a study of OX40 agonist ivuxolimab in advanced cancers. A note on the overall study: Ivuxolimab was an agonistic, fully human IgG2 monoclonal antibody directed against OX40 (CD134), a costimulatory receptor. Intravenous ivuxolimab was administered to patients every 2 weeks at six dose levels: 0.01, 0.1, 0.3, 1.5, 3 and 10 mg/kg. Of the approximately 50 dose-escalation patients, hepatocellular carcinoma was present in about 20, melanoma in approximately 15, renal cell carcinoma in 9 and head and neck cancer in 9. In the dose-escalation cohort, around 80% of patients were male, and the mean age was 60 years with a range of roughly 20 to 85. Patients were allowed to have had prior anti-PD-1, anti-PD-L1 or anti-CTLA-4 therapy, and more than 30% of the dose-escalation patients had previously received checkpoint inhibitors. Partial responses were achieved by three dose-escalation patients, of whom one had hepatocellular carcinoma and two had cutaneous melanoma. Peripheral TCRbeta sequencing was intended to test whether TCR sequence diversity was altered and clonal T-cell expansion was caused by ivuxolimab. The monotherapy dose-escalation portion (N ≈ 57 patients) of the phase I ivuxolimab trial is reported in the paper.

Comment on this clone: No antigen is known for it. Base qualities are missing; no much larger clone stands one base away.

To sequence the TCRbeta CDR3 region, genomic DNA was isolated from the sorted cells. The immunoSEQ Assay was used for sequencing of TCRbeta CDR3 regions. This is the immuneACCESS table as TCRdb keeps it, with only in-frame sequences that have V and J called. A part of the clones is gone; compared with another copy, unresolved V genes explain less than half, and the rest is unexplained. The table for this sample lists 15,000 or so clones; 80% to 90% of them were counted only once. The ten largest clones add up to roughly 30% of the sample. Results the study describes overall, beyond this receptor: After ivuxolimab, expanded clones were on average more numerous among CD8+ T cells than among CD4+ T cells. In partial responders in the 0.1-3.0 mg/kg groups, normalized peripheral clonal expansion was found to be among the lowest, especially among CD8+ T cells. Low levels of normalized T-cell clonal expansion were also shown by some nonresponding patients. At doses from 0.1 to 3.0 mg/kg, clonal expansion was seen in both CD4+ and CD8+ blood T cells between baseline and week 6. The antigen specificity of the peripheral T cells that underwent clonal expansion was not determined.

The trial excluded patients who had a history of autoimmune disease or who were on systemic immunosuppression. Peripheral blood for TCR sequencing was drawn from every dose cohort at baseline, at cycle 4 day 1 and at cycle 7 day 1. Samples came from an open-label, multicenter, first-in-human phase I dose-escalation trial of ivuxolimab. The trial enrolled adults with locally advanced or metastatic head and neck squamous cell, hepatocellular, melanoma or renal cell carcinoma. Before TCR sequencing, CD4+ T cells and CD8+ T cells were sorted from peripheral blood as separate populations. The CDR3 goes from the cysteine to the phenylalanine over 11 residues. Only the CDR3 region is kept as DNA, spanning 33 bases read in frame from base 1. The germline V end is reduced by 3 bases and the J end by 10 bases; junction bases left unmatched: 2. The germline V gene (reference sequence) provides CDR1 MNHNY and CDR2 SVGAGI.

This sequence was found in an adult with an advanced solid tumor such as melanoma, head and neck, liver or kidney cancer. The rearrangement joined TRBV6-6 to TRBJ1-1; TRBD1 aligns with 7 central bases. This specimen consisted of CD4+ or CD8+ T cells sorted from blood, obtained in a trial of the OX40 agonist ivuxolimab. The CDR3 reads as follows: CASSYQGGAFF. DNA sequence: TGTGCCAGCAGTTATCAGGGGGGAGCTTTCTTT.